This TCR beta chain was sequenced for a study of blood T cells in healthy people across ages. Study-wide background: Template switching caught about one barcoded beta molecule for each two T cells. Study findings and constraints: Both naive CD4+ cell counts and diversity were greater in long-lived donors than in aged donors. Leaving the PBMCs unsorted stopped any conclusive comparison of naive versus antigen-experienced cells.

Alongside a J-beta primer mix, a sample-barcoded 5' primer served in a second PCR lasting about 7 to 11 cycles. In TCRdb, the 5' RACE reads were re-called with MiXCR into one record per CDR3 protein. The sample includes about 1.8 million distinct CDR3 sequences, just under 50% of them seen just once. This clonotype appeared a single time. The target antigen is unknown. There are 15 residues in the CDR3. Germline assignment: CDR1 MNHNS and CDR2 SASEGT. Trimming took 9 bases from V and 3 from J, leaving 17 bases between them. A minimum of 6 million PBMCs was isolated per sample. The origin of this receptor is a woman aged 40-49 years in good health. The chain has TRBV6-1 and TRBJ2-2; the D call may be TRBD1 or TRBD2 (6 bases each). Sequenced material: blood. CDR3 sequence reads: CASKRKGEDTGELFF. CDR3 bases: TGTGCCAGTAAGAGGAAGGGGGAGGACACCGGGGAGCTGTTTTTT.